The rows below give T cell receptor beta chains drawn from one sample of a study of blood T cell repertoires in COVID-19. Repertoires were generated with immunoSEQ multiplex PCR, while TCRdb's copy carries only in-frame clones and drops some. The repertoire has 300,000 to 350,000 clones, approximately 85% of them found once; the top ten carry about 2%. The sequencing input was PBMCs or T cells enriched from blood (not recorded which). The receptors were gathered from a man aged 30-40 years who had recovered from COVID-19. Both conserved end residues are part of each CDR3. A D gene is named only where the DNA matches it firmly. Clone size, where shown, is once, few, many, or a class for clones that have expanded.

j_gene | d_gene | v_gene | len | abundance | CDR3aa | CDR3nt
TRBJ1-5 | NA | TRBV2 | 14 | NA | CAKSAGGSNQPQHF | TGTGCCAAAAGCGCGGGGGGTAGCAATCAGCCCCAGCATTTT
TRBJ1-2 | TRBD1 | TRBV7-9 | 14 | NA | CASSLATTGRDGTF | TGTGCCAGCAGCTTAGCAACGACAGGGCGAGACGGCACCTTC
TRBJ2-5 | TRBD1 | TRBV4-2 | 16 | NA | CASSQGTGGYQETQYF | TGTGCCAGCAGCCAAGGGACAGGGGGCTACCAAGAGACCCAGTACTTC
TRBJ2-1 | TRBD1 | TRBV5-4 | 16 | NA | CASSVTGTGDYNEQFF | TGTGCCAGCAGCGTTACCGGGACAGGAGACTACAATGAGCAGTTCTTC
TRBJ1-1 | NA | TRBV6-5 | 13 | NA | CASSTSRNTEAFF | TGTGCCAGCAGTACGAGTAGGAACACTGAAGCTTTCTTT
TRBJ1-6 | TRBD1 | TRBV5-1 | 16 | NA | CASSSGQGARLSPLHF | TGCGCCAGCAGTTCCGGACAGGGGGCTAGGCTCTCACCCCTCCACTTT
TRBJ2-6 | NA | TRBV6-5 | 15 | NA | CASELERSGANVLTF | TGTGCCAGCGAGTTAGAGAGATCTGGGGCCAACGTCCTGACTTTC
TRBJ1-2 | NA | TRBV5-1 | 14 | NA | CASSLQQNNYGYTF | TGCGCCAGCAGCTTGCAACAGAATAACTATGGCTACACCTTC
TRBJ1-1 | NA | TRBV6-5 | 14 | NA | CASRQGGQGTEAFF | TGTGCCAGCAGGCAGGGAGGGCAGGGCACTGAAGCTTTCTTT
TRBJ1-6 | NA | TRBV7-2 | 16 | NA | CASSERESSYNSPLHF | TGTGCCAGCAGCGAGCGGGAGAGCTCCTATAATTCACCCCTCCACTTT
TRBJ1-1 | NA | TRBV18 | 17 | NA | CASSPRAKTGMNTEAFF | TGTGCCAGCTCACCACGGGCCAAAACAGGCATGAACACTGAAGCTTTCTTT
TRBJ1-2 | NA | TRBV29-1 | 14 | NA | CSVEASMRIYGYTF | TGCAGCGTTGAAGCATCGATGAGGATCTATGGCTACACCTTC
TRBJ1-1 | NA | TRBV7-8 | 15 | NA | CASSTLGLEGTEAFF | TGTGCCAGCAGCACCCTGGGACTTGAAGGGACTGAAGCTTTCTTT
TRBJ1-2 | TRBD1 | TRBV6-5 | 15 | NA | CASSCRRGQGNGYTF | TGTGCCAGCAGTTGCCGTAGGGGACAGGGGAATGGCTACACCTTC
TRBJ1-1 | TRBD1 | TRBV7-3 | 15 | NA | CASSLIGQGAYEAFF | TGTGCCAGCAGCTTAATCGGACAGGGGGCGTATGAAGCTTTCTTT
TRBJ1-6 | TRBD1 | TRBV14 | 15 | NA | CASSQGTGYNSPLHF | TGTGCCAGCAGCCAGGGGACAGGCTATAATTCACCCCTCCACTTT
TRBJ1-2 | NA | TRBV6-5 | 12 | NA | CASSPTGNGYTF | TGTGCCAGCAGTCCTACAGGGAATGGCTACACCTTC
TRBJ1-2 | TRBD1 | TRBV5-6 | 13 | NA | CASSVQGAVGYTF | TGTGCCAGCAGCGTACAGGGGGCTGTTGGCTACACCTTC
TRBJ1-1 | NA | TRBV6-2/TRBV6-3 | 16 | NA | CASSYPTYTVNTEAFF | TGTGCCAGCAGTTACCCTACCTATACGGTGAACACTGAAGCTTTCTTT
TRBJ1-2 | NA | TRBV5-4 | 15 | NA | CASSPDGRGNYGYTF | TGTGCCAGCAGCCCAGATGGGCGGGGGAACTATGGCTACACCTTC
TRBJ2-2 | TRBD2 | TRBV4-2 | 19 | NA | CASSHGLAGGIANTGELFF | TGTGCCAGCAGCCACGGACTAGCGGGGGGGATAGCGAACACCGGGGAGCTGTTTTTT
TRBJ1-2 | NA | TRBV9 | 15 | once | CASRPGHGGNYGYTF | TGTGCCAGCAGACCGGGACACGGGGGGAACTATGGCTACACCTTC
TRBJ1-4 | TRBD1 | TRBV2 | 17 | once | CASSERGQGSTNEKLFF | TGTGCCAGCAGTGAAAGGGGACAGGGCTCAACTAATGAAAAACTGTTTTTT
TRBJ2-5 | NA | TRBV7-8 | 15 | NA | CASSPTGTPQETQYF | TGTGCCAGCAGCCCCACCGGGACTCCGCAAGAGACCCAGTACTTC
TRBJ1-4 | NA | TRBV6-5 | 14 | NA | CASSTGRTNEKLFF | TGTGCCAGCAGTACAGGGCGAACTAATGAAAAACTGTTTTTT
TRBJ1-4 | TRBD1 | TRBV5-1 | 15 | once | CASSSQGVADEKLFF | TGCGCCAGCAGCTCACAGGGGGTTGCCGATGAAAAACTGTTTTTT
TRBJ2-7 | TRBD1 | TRBV2 | 13 | NA | CASSDRGRYEQYF | TGTGCCAGCAGTGATAGGGGGCGGTACGAGCAGTACTTC
TRBJ2-3 | NA | TRBV7-3 | 14 | NA | CASSLFPMLDTQYF | TGTGCCAGCAGCTTATTTCCTATGCTCGATACGCAGTATTTT
TRBJ1-2 | NA | TRBV5-4 | 15 | NA | CASSYMTGENYGYTF | TGTGCCAGCAGTTATATGACAGGAGAGAACTATGGCTACACCTTC
TRBJ1-3 | TRBD1 | TRBV3-1/TRBV3-2 | 22 | NA | CASSQAQTRDRVWLFGGNTIYF | TGTGCCAGCAGCCAAGCCCAAACCCGGGACAGGGTTTGGCTTTTCGGAGGAAACACCATATATTTT
TRBJ2-7 | TRBD1 | TRBV10-3 | 14 | NA | CAISEGTGAREQYF | TGTGCCATCAGTGAGGGGACAGGGGCGAGAGAGCAGTACTTC
TRBJ2-7 | TRBD1 | TRBV27 | 13 | NA | CASSWTGGGEQYF | TGTGCCAGCAGTTGGACAGGAGGTGGCGAGCAGTACTTC
TRBJ2-1 | NA | TRBV10-3 | 15 | NA | CAISEPAASYNEQFF | TGTGCCATCAGTGAGCCAGCGGCGTCCTACAATGAGCAGTTCTTC
TRBJ1-2 | TRBD1 | TRBV6-5 | 15 | NA | CASNPTAGGDYGYTF | TGTGCCAGCAATCCCACAGCAGGGGGCGACTATGGCTACACCTTC
TRBJ2-3 | TRBD2 | TRBV7-2 | 17 | NA | CASSKLAGGLRTDTQYF | TGTGCCAGCAGCAAACTAGCGGGGGGGCTGCGCACAGATACGCAGTATTTT
TRBJ2-1 | TRBD1 | TRBV5-1 | 15 | NA | CASSWTDRASNEQFF | TGCGCCAGCAGCTGGACGGACAGGGCATCCAATGAGCAGTTCTTC
TRBJ1-1 | NA | TRBV7-8 | 14 | NA | CASSLRQANTEAFF | TGTGCCAGCAGCCTAAGACAGGCTAACACTGAAGCTTTCTTT
TRBJ2-4 | TRBD1 | TRBV19 | 15 | NA | CASSISSNRGNIQYF | TGTGCCAGTAGTATATCGTCGAACAGGGGGAACATTCAGTACTTC
TRBJ2-3 | TRBD2 | TRBV25-1 | 14 | NA | CASSIAGSTDTQYF | TGTGCCAGCAGTATAGCGGGAAGCACAGATACGCAGTATTTT
TRBJ2-3 | NA | TRBV5-4 | 15 | few | CASSLSGSGADTQYF | TGTGCCAGCAGCTTGTCCGGGAGCGGCGCAGATACGCAGTATTTT
TRBJ2-2 | TRBD2 | TRBV9 | 16 | NA | CASSDSRGANTGELFF | TGTGCCAGCAGCGACTCCCGGGGGGCGAACACCGGGGAGCTGTTTTTT
TRBJ2-7 | TRBD2 | TRBV6-5 | 14 | NA | CASSLSGVSYEQYF | TGTGCCAGCAGCCTTAGCGGGGTCTCCTACGAGCAGTACTTC
TRBJ2-5 | TRBD2 | TRBV9 | 17 | once | CASSVDLAGGPLETQYF | TGTGCCAGCAGCGTAGATTTAGCGGGGGGGCCACTGGAGACCCAGTACTTC
TRBJ1-1 | TRBD1 | TRBV29-1 | 17 | once | CSAFGYRGRSGNTEAFF | TGCAGCGCCTTTGGATACAGGGGGCGCAGTGGGAACACTGAAGCTTTCTTT
TRBJ1-5 | NA | TRBV4-1 | 15 | NA | CASSQGQGSSQPQHF | TGCGCCAGCAGCCAAGGCCAGGGTAGTAGTCAGCCCCAGCATTTT
TRBJ1-1 | NA | TRBV13 | 12 | NA | CASSLLGTEAFF | TGTGCCAGCAGCTTACTCGGCACTGAAGCTTTCTTT
TRBJ1-6 | NA | TRBV5-1 | 13 | NA | CASSTTYNSPLHF | TGCGCCAGCAGCACCACTTATAATTCACCCCTCCACTTT
TRBJ1-2 | NA | TRBV24-1 | 14 | NA | CATSDRNRVRGYTF | TGTGCCACCAGTGACCGCAACAGGGTTCGTGGCTACACCTTC
TRBJ1-6 | NA | TRBV5-4 | 15 | NA | CASSLEQGYNSPLHF | TGTGCCAGCAGCTTGGAACAGGGTTATAATTCACCCCTCCACTTT
TRBJ1-2 | TRBD1 | TRBV2 | 14 | NA | CASSGDRGNYGYTF | TGTGCCAGCAGTGGAGACAGGGGTAACTATGGCTACACCTTC
TRBJ1-1 | NA | TRBV2 | 15 | NA | CASRQTPGGDTEAFF | TGTGCCAGCAGACAAACCCCCGGGGGGGACACTGAAGCTTTCTTT
TRBJ2-3 | NA | TRBV5-1 | 16 | NA | CASSPRRTASTDTQYF | TGCGCCAGCAGCCCACGGCGGACAGCTAGCACAGATACGCAGTATTTT
TRBJ2-1 | TRBD2 | TRBV9 | 15 | NA | CASSVGGGAYNEQFF | TGTGCCAGCAGCGTAGGCGGGGGGGCCTACAATGAGCAGTTCTTC